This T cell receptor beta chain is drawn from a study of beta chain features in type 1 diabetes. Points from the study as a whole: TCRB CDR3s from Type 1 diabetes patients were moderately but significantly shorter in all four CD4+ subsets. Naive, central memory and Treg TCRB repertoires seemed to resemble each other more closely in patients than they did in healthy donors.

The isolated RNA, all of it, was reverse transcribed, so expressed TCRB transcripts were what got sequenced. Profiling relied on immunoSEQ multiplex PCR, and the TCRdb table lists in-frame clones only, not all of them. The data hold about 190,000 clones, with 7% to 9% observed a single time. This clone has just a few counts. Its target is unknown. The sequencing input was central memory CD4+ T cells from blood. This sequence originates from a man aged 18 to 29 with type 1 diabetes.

Here the CDR3 reads CASSLALAKNIQYF. Written as DNA, the CDR3 is TGTGCCAGCAGCTTAGCTCTAGCCAAAAACATTCAGTACTTC. The V gene is TRBV11-2, the J gene TRBJ2-4; D unclear. Germline-derived CDR1 and CDR2 are SGHAT and FQNNGV. The CDR3 covers 14 residues. V shed 1 base and J shed 0 bases, with 4 bases lying between them.